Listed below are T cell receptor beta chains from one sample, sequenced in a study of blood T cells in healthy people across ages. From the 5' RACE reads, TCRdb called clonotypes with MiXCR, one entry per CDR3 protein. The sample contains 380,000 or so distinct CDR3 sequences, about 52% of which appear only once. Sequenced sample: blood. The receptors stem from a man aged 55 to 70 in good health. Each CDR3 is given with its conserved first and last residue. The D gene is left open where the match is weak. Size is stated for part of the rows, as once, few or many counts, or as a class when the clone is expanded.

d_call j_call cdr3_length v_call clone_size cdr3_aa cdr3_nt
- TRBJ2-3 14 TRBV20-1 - CSARQVRGKLSQYF TGCAGTGCTAGACAGGTCAGGGGCAAGTTGTCGCAGTATTTT
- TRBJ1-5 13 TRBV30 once CAWRGGDNQPQHF TGTGCCTGGAGGGGTGGGGACAATCAGCCCCAGCATTTT
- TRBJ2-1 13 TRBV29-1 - CSVEGSGVGEQFF TGCAGCGTTGAGGGTTCTGGGGTCGGTGAGCAGTTCTTC
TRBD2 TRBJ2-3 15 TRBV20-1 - CSATGGGADTDTQYF TGCAGTGCGACTGGCGGGGGGGCCGACACAGATACGCAGTATTTT
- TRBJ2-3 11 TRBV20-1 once CSAAPVDTQYF TGCAGTGCAGCTCCGGTAGATACGCAGTATTTT
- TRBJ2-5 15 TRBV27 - CASSPTTGKGETQYF TGTGCCAGCAGTCCGACTACCGGGAAAGGGGAGACCCAGTACTTC
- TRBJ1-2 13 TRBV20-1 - CSVRDTQREVYTF TGCAGTGTTAGAGATACTCAAAGGGAAGTCTACACCTTC
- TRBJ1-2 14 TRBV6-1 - CASSEDRIQRGYTF TGTGCCAGCAGTGAAGACCGGATCCAAAGGGGCTACACCTTC
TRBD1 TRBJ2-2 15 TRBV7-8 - CASSLYRTGSGELFF TGTGCCAGCAGCCTATACCGGACAGGGTCCGGGGAGCTGTTTTTT
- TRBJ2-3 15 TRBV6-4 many CASSDGKRSTDTQYF TGTGCCAGCAGCGACGGGAAGCGGAGCACAGATACGCAGTATTTT
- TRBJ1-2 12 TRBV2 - CASSERTYGYTF TGTGCCAGCAGTGAAAGGACTTATGGCTACACCTTC
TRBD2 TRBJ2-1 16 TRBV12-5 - CASGLGSLAGGEEQFF TGTGCTAGTGGTTTGGGTTCACTAGCGGGAGGGGAGGAGCAGTTCTTC
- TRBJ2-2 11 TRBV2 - CASNLPGELFF TGTGCCAGCAACTTACCCGGGGAGCTGTTTTTT
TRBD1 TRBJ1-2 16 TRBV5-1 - CASSLGGQGRNYGYTF TGCGCCAGCAGCTTGGGAGGACAGGGGCGGAACTATGGCTACACCTTC
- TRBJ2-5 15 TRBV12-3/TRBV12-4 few CASSYGLSEGETQYF TGTGCCAGCAGCTACGGACTCTCCGAGGGTGAGACCCAGTACTTC
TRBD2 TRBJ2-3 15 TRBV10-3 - CAIKGTSGRTDTQYF TGTGCCATCAAGGGGACTAGCGGGAGAACAGATACGCAGTATTTT
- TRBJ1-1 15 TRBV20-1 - CSARDLNWAKSEAFF TGCAGTGCTAGAGATCTCAACTGGGCAAAGTCTGAAGCTTTCTTT
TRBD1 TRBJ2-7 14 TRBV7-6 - CASGSRTGGYEQYF TGTGCCAGCGGCTCCCGGACAGGGGGCTACGAGCAGTACTTC
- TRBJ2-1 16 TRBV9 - CASSVSGAGPYNEQFF TGTGCCAGCAGCGTAAGTGGGGCAGGCCCATACAATGAGCAGTTCTTC
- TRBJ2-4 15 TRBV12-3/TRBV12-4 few CASSHGAVAKNIQYF TGTGCCAGCAGCCACGGAGCGGTAGCCAAAAACATTCAGTACTTC
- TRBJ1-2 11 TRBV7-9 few CASSLNRDYTF TGTGCCAGCAGCTTAAACAGGGACTACACCTTC
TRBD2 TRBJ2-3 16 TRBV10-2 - CASSGSGEGRTDTQYF TGCGCCAGCAGTGGTAGCGGGGAGGGCCGCACAGATACGCAGTATTTT
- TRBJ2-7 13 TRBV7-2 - CASSLNRLGVPYF TGTGCCAGCAGCCTCAACCGACTAGGGGTTCCGTACTTC
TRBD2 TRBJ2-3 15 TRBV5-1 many CASCSRGVVADTQYF TGCGCCAGCTGCTCACGGGGGGTAGTTGCAGATACGCAGTATTTT
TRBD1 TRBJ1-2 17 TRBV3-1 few CASSQKGWRQGADGYTF TGTGCCAGCAGCCAAAAGGGGTGGCGACAGGGGGCCGATGGCTACACCTTC
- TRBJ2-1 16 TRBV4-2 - CASSPPVGSSYNEQFF TGTGCCAGCAGCCCCCCGGTGGGGAGCTCCTACAATGAGCAGTTCTTC
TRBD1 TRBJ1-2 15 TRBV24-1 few CATIPGQGLDYGYTF TGTGCCACCATCCCAGGACAGGGGTTGGACTATGGCTACACCTTC
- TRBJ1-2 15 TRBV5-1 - CASSLGQMSDYGYTF TGCGCCAGCAGCTTGGGACAGATGAGTGACTATGGCTACACCTTC
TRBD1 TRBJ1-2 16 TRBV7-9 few CASSKGPRTGSYGYTF TGTGCCAGCAGCAAAGGCCCGAGGACAGGGAGTTATGGCTACACCTTC
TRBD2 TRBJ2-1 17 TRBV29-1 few CSVEDPFRGRAGGEQFF TGCAGCGTTGAAGATCCTTTCCGCGGGAGGGCCGGGGGTGAGCAGTTCTTC
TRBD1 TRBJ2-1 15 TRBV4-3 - CASSQGQGLHNEQFF TGCGCCAGCAGCCAAGGACAGGGCTTACACAATGAGCAGTTCTTC